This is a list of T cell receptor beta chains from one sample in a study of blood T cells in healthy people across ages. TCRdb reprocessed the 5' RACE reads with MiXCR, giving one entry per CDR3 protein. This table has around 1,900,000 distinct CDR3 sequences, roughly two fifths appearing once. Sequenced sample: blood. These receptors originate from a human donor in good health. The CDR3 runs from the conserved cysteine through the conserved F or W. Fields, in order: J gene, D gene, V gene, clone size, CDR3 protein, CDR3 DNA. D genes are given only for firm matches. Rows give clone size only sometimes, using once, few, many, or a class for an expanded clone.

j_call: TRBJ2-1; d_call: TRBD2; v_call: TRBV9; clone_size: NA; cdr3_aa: CASSASSGGVSNEQFF; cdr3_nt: TGTGCCAGCAGCGCAAGTAGCGGGGGGGTAAGCAATGAGCAGTTCTTC
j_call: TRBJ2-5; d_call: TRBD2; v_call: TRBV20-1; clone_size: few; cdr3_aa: CSASWPSGGALETQYF; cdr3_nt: TGCAGTGCTAGCTGGCCTAGCGGGGGGGCCTTGGAGACCCAGTACTTC
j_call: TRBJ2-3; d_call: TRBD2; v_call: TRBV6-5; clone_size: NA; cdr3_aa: CASSLTIAGGPDTQYF; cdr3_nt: TGTGCCAGCAGTCTAACCATAGCGGGGGGGCCAGATACGCAGTATTTT
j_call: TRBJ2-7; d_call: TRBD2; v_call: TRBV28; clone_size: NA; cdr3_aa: CASSPGLDPTYEQYF; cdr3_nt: TGTGCCAGCAGTCCGGGACTAGATCCAACCTACGAGCAGTACTTC
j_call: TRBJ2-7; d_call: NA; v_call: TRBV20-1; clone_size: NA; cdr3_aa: CSARDGKRNSFYEQYF; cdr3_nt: TGCAGTGCTAGAGATGGGAAGCGGAACAGTTTCTACGAGCAGTACTTC
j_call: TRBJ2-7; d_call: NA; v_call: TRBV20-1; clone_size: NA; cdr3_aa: CSTRSPSYEQYF; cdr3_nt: TGCAGTACTAGATCTCCATCCTACGAGCAGTACTTC
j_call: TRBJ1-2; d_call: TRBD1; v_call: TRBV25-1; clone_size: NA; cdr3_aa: CASSEKQGGGYGYTF; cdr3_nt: TGTGCCAGCAGCGAAAAACAGGGGGGAGGGTATGGCTACACCTTC
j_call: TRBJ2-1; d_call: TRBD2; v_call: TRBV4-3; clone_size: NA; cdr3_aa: CASSQDRGLALDEQFF; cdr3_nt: TGCGCCAGCAGCCAAGATCGAGGACTAGCGTTAGATGAGCAGTTCTTC
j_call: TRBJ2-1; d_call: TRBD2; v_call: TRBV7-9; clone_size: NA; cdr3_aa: CASSLDIGGVIHEQFF; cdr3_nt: TGTGCCAGCAGCTTAGATATCGGGGGGGTCATCCATGAGCAGTTCTTC
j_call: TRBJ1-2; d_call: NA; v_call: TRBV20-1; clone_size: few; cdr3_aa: CSASLPYGYTF; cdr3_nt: TGCAGTGCTAGCCTTCCTTATGGCTACACCTTC
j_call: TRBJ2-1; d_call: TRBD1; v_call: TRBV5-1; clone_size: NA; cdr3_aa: CACSLAGQGQDEQFF; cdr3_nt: TGCGCCTGCAGCTTGGCGGGACAGGGACAGGATGAGCAGTTCTTC
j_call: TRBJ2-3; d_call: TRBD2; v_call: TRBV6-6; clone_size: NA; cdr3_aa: CAITRGGFTDTQYF; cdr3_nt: TGTGCCATAACCCGGGGGGGCTTCACAGATACGCAGTATTTT
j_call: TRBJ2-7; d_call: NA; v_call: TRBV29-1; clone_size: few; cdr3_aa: CSVANRDEQYF; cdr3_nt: TGCAGCGTCGCTAACAGAGATGAGCAGTACTTC
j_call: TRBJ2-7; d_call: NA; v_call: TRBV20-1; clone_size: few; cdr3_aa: CSARGSEFTYEQYF; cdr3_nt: TGCAGTGCTAGGGGCTCAGAATTTACCTACGAGCAGTACTTC
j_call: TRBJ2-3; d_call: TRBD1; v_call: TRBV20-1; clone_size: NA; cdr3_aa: CSASTGGRGLTDTQYF; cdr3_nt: TGCAGTGCTAGTACTGGCGGCAGGGGGCTCACAGATACGCAGTATTTT
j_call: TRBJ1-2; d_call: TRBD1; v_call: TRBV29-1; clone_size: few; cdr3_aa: CSVGRTGGNYGYTF; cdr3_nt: TGCAGCGTTGGGAGGACAGGGGGGAACTATGGCTACACCTTC
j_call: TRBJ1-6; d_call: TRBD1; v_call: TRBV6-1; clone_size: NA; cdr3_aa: CASTETGGPSPLHF; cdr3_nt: TGTGCCAGCACCGAGACAGGGGGCCCTTCACCCCTCCACTTT
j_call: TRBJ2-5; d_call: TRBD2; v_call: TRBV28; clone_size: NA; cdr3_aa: CASSHSGVAETQYF; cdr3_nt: TGTGCCAGCAGTCATAGCGGGGTAGCCGAGACCCAGTACTTC
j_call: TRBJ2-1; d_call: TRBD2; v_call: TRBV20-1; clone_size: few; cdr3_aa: CSALTSGGDRSYNEQFF; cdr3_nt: TGCAGTGCTCTTACTAGCGGGGGAGATAGGTCCTACAATGAGCAGTTCTTC
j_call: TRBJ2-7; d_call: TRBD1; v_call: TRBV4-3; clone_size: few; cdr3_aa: CASRTGEAGHEQYF; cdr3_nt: TGCGCCAGCCGGACAGGGGAAGCAGGGCACGAGCAGTACTTC
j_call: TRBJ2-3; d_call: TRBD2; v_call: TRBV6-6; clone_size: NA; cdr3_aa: CASSYSRLAVTDTQYF; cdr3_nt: TGTGCCAGCAGTTACTCGCGGCTAGCGGTCACAGATACGCAGTATTTT
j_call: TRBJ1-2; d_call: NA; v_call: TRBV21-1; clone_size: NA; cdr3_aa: CASSKDGQYSIYYGYTF; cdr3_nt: TGTGCCAGCAGCAAAGACGGGCAGTACAGCATATACTATGGCTACACCTTC
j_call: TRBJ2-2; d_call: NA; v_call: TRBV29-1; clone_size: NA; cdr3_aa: CSVEGFRAGELFF; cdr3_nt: TGCAGCGTTGAAGGGTTCCGGGCCGGGGAGTTGTTTTTT
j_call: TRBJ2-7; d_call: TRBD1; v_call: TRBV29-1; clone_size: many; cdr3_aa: CSVTGTGAYEQYF; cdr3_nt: TGCAGCGTTACCGGGACAGGGGCTTACGAGCAGTACTTC
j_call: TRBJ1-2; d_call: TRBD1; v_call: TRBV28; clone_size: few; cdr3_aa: CASSFRGGYDGYTF; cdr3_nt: TGTGCCAGCAGTTTTCGAGGGGGCTATGATGGCTACACCTTC
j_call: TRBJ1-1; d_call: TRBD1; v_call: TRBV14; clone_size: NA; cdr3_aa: CASSPTRQGGAFF; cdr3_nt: TGTGCCAGCAGCCCCACGCGACAGGGTGGAGCTTTCTTT
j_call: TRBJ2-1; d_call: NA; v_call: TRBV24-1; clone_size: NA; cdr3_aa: CATAIGGEQFF; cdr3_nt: TGTGCCACCGCCATTGGAGGTGAGCAGTTCTTC
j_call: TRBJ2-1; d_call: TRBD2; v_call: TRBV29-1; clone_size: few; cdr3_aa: CSVGTSGVNNEQFF; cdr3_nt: TGCAGCGTTGGGACTAGCGGGGTGAACAATGAGCAGTTCTTC
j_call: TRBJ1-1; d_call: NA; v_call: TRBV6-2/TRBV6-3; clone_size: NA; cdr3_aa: CASSVTLMNTEAFF; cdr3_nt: TGTGCCAGCAGCGTTACTCTGATGAACACTGAAGCTTTCTTT
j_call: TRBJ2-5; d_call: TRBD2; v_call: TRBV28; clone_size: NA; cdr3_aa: CASSFSLAGGRETQYF; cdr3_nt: TGTGCCAGCAGTTTTAGTCTAGCGGGGGGGAGAGAGACCCAGTACTTC
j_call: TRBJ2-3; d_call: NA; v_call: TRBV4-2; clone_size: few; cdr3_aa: CASSQDREVAGTDTQYF; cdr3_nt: TGCGCCAGCAGCCAAGATCGTGAGGTGGCAGGCACAGATACGCAGTATTTT
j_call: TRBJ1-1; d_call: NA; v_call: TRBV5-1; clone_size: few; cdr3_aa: CASSLTPANTEAFF; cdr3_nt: TGTGCCAGCAGTTTAACCCCGGCGAACACTGAAGCTTTCTTT
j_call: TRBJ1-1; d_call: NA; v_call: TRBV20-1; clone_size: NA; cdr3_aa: CSAPARGNTEAFF; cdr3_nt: TGCAGTGCCCCGGCCCGGGGGAACACTGAAGCTTTCTTT
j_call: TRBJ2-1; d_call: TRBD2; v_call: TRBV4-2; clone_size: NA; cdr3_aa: CASSQGISGGYNEQFF; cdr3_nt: TGTGCCAGCAGCCAAGGTATTAGCGGGGGGTACAATGAGCAGTTCTTC
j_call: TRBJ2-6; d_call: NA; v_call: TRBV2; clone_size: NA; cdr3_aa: CASSRQEANSGANVLTF; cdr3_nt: TGTGCCAGCAGTAGACAGGAGGCTAACTCTGGGGCCAACGTCCTGACTTTC
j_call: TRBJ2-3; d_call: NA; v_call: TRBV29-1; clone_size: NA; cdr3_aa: CSVEVGGGTDTQYF; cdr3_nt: TGCAGCGTTGAGGTGGGGGGCGGAACAGATACGCAGTATTTT